This entry is about one T cell receptor (beta chain). No antigen is known for it. This entry belongs to a study of cytomegalovirus exposure and HLA in healthy donors. General observations from the study: Indistinguishable V segments such as TRBV6-2 and TRBV6-3 were excluded.

The germline V and J ends were trimmed by 3 bases and 6 bases, with 15 bases remaining between them. The CDR3 has 15 amino acids. CDR1 and CDR2 (germline): LGHNA, YNFKEQ. It was with 60 Vbeta and 13 Jbeta primers that the PCR ran. The assay was immunoSEQ multiplex PCR, and TCRdb's table has in-frame clones only and misses some. The data hold about 180,000 clones, with more than 60% observed a single time. This clonotype was obtained from a woman aged 60-75 years in good health and CMV-seropositive. The chain is built from TRBV4-2 and TRBJ2-1, with D possibly TRBD1 on 5 matching bases. Sequencing used PBMCs. CDR3 sequence reads: CASSQTDLNVNEQFF. As DNA, the CDR3 is TGTGCCAGCAGCCAGACAGACCTAAACGTCAATGAGCAGTTCTTC.